These 3 T cell receptor beta chains share one sample of origin, sequenced in a study of T cells in Graves' hyperthyroidism and ophthalmopathy. RNA transcripts were the template for amplifying TCR beta CDR3 regions. RT-PCR in the first round (using the HTBI primer set) targeted the TCR CDR3. TCRdb re-analysed the multiplex PCR reads in MiXCR, keeping a single row per CDR3 protein. The data contain a few hundred thousand distinct CDR3 sequences, 15% to 20% of them singletons. Sequences were obtained from blood. The receptors shown here come from a woman in her twenties or thirties with Graves' ophthalmopathy.

The CDR3 coding sequence is TGTGCCAGCAGTTGGCAGCTAATGAACACTGAAGCTTTCTTT. It translates to CASSWQLMNTEAFF. The genes are TRBV6-2 or TRBV6-3 and TRBJ1-1, with D uncertain. With 4 bases removed from V and 0 bases from J, the gap between germline ends came to 9 bases. The length of the CDR3 is 14 residues. The germline V gene encodes CDR1 MNHEY and CDR2 SVGEGT.

V gene TRBV20-1 combines with J gene TRBJ1-6, with D unresolved. Trimming pared 6 bases from V and 14 bases from J, leaving 11 bases between. The CDR3 length is 10 residues. Looked up from germline, CDR1 is DFQATT and CDR2 is SNEGSKA (reference sequence). CDR3 amino acids: CSAGQVSLHF. In DNA form, the CDR3 reads TGCAGTGCCGGTCAGGTATCCCTCCACTTT.

The J gene is TRBJ2-3, the V gene TRBV5-4; maybe TRBD2 (6 bases). The CDR3 totals 14 residues. Trimming removed 0 bases from V and 6 bases from J, with 11 bases in between. Germline V gene sequence: CDR1 SGHNT, CDR2 YYREEE (reference sequence). CDR3 in amino acids: CASSLGKSGDTQYF. CDR3 coding DNA: TGTGCCAGCAGCTTGGGAAAAAGCGGGGATACGCAGTATTTT.